The clone carrying this T cell receptor beta chain was recorded a few times. What it binds is unknown. The CDR3 covers 14 residues. Germline assignment: CDR1 SGHNT and CDR2 YYREEE (reference sequence). Trimming took off 2 bases at V and 4 bases at J, with 9 bases between the two ends. The data derive from a study of beta chain features in type 1 diabetes. General study findings and limits: A pattern of fewer insertions and more deletions at VDJ junctions was seen in type 1 diabetes patients. Still unanswered here is whether HLA type influences TCRB rearrangement.

It was one heparinised blood draw, averaging about 0.12 L, that each donor gave. Once sorted, every population was more than 95% pure. Expressed TCRB transcripts got sequenced, as all isolated RNA was reverse transcribed. Generated by immunoSEQ multiplex PCR, the TCRdb table keeps only in-frame clones and is missing some. The sample has some 230,000 clones, 9.6% seen once; the top ten hold just under 0.035%. The sequenced material came from naive CD4+ T cells from blood. The rearrangement links TRBV5-4 to TRBJ2-2; possibly TRBD2 for D (5 bases). The TCR comes from a woman between 18 and 30 years old in good health. CDR3 protein: CASSFWTGTGELFF. Here the CDR3 DNA reads TGTGCCAGCAGCTTTTGGACTGGCACCGGGGAGCTGTTTTTT.